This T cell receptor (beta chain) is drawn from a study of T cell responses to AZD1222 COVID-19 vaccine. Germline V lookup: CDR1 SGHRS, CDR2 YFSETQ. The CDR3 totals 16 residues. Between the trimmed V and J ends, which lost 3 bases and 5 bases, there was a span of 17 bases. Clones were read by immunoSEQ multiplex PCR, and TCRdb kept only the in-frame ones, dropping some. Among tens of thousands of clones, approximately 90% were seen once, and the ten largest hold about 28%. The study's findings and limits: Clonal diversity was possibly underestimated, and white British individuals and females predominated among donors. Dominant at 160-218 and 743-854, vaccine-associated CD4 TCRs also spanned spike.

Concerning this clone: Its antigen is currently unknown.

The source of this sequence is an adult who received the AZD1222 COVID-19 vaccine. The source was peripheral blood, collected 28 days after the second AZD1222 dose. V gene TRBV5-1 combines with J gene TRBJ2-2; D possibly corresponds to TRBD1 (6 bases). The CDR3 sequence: CASSSLVRQGTGELFF. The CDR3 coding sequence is TGCGCCAGCAGCTCGCTAGTCCGGCAGGGGACCGGGGAGCTGTTTTTT.